This is a list of T cell receptor beta chains from one sample in a study of blood T cell repertoires in COVID-19. Sequencing was performed with immunoSEQ multiplex PCR; in TCRdb, only in-frame clones are kept and a portion is missing. The sample includes more than 200,000 clones, around 87% of them seen just once. Sequenced material: PBMCs or T cells enriched from blood (not recorded which). The receptors originated from a man aged 30-40 years in a cohort exposed to, infected with or recovered from COVID-19 (not recorded which). CDR3s include the opening cysteine and the closing phenylalanine or tryptophan. The D gene is left open where the match is weak. Size values are once, few and many counts, or a class for expanded clones, and some rows have none.

clone size | J gene | V gene | D gene | CDR3 length | CDR3 DNA | CDR3 protein
once | TRBJ2-1 | TRBV28 | - | 14 | TGTGCCAGCAGTTCTTACAGTCGGTACAATGAGCAGTTCTTC | CASSSYSRYNEQFF
- | TRBJ2-7 | TRBV13 | TRBD2 | 17 | TGTGCCAGCAGCTCGCAAGCGGGGGGGCAGGAGGAATACGAGCAGTACTTC | CASSSQAGGQEEYEQYF
- | TRBJ2-7 | TRBV3-1/TRBV3-2 | - | 13 | TGTGCCAGCAGCCTCACAGGGTCCTACGAGCAGTACTTC | CASSLTGSYEQYF
- | TRBJ1-2 | TRBV28 | - | 11 | TGTGCCAGCCGGGACACCTATGGCTACACCTTC | CASRDTYGYTF
- | TRBJ2-7 | TRBV9 | TRBD2 | 17 | TGTGCCAGCAGCGACGGGACTAGCGGGAGGGCATTCTACGAGCAGTACTTC | CASSDGTSGRAFYEQYF
- | TRBJ2-7 | TRBV11-3 | - | 13 | TGTGCCAGCAGCTTAGAATTAGGGGACGAGCAGTACTTC | CASSLELGDEQYF
- | TRBJ2-7 | TRBV11-1 | TRBD2 | 16 | TGTGCCAGCAGCTTAATGGGTCTAGCGGGAGCTCGCGAGCAGTACTTC | CASSLMGLAGAREQYF
once | TRBJ2-7 | TRBV6-5 | TRBD2 | 15 | TGTGCCAGCAGAGCCAGCCTAGCGGCTACCTACGAGCAGTACTTC | CASRASLAATYEQYF
once | TRBJ2-1 | TRBV20-1 | - | 8 | TGCAGTGCTAGTAGCCGGTTCTTC | CSASSRFF
- | TRBJ1-5 | TRBV28 | TRBD1 | 17 | TGTGCCAGCAATTTCATACCGGGACAGGGGGCCGATCAGCCCCAGCATTTT | CASNFIPGQGADQPQHF
- | TRBJ2-5 | TRBV7-9 | TRBD1 | 18 | TGTGCCAGCAGCTTAGATGCGGGGGACAGGGGAGGAAGAGAGACCCAGTACTTC | CASSLDAGDRGGRETQYF
- | TRBJ2-7 | TRBV4-3 | TRBD1 | 15 | TGCGCCAGCAGCCAAGATTCAGGGGGCTCCTACGAGCAGTACTTC | CASSQDSGGSYEQYF
once | TRBJ2-7 | TRBV5-1 | TRBD1 | 14 | TGCGCCAGCAGCGTTGACAGGGCGGACTACGAGCAGTACTTC | CASSVDRADYEQYF
- | TRBJ2-5 | TRBV7-9 | - | 14 | TGTGCCAGCAGTCCCCCCGGAGGGAGAGAGACCCAGTACTTC | CASSPPGGRETQYF
- | TRBJ2-3 | TRBV19 | - | 15 | TGTGCCAGTAGGACCCGGGACAAACTCGTGGATACGCAGTATTTT | CASRTRDKLVDTQYF
- | TRBJ2-7 | TRBV5-4 | - | 12 | TGTGCCAGCAGCGCCGGCTCCTACGAGCAGTACTTC | CASSAGSYEQYF
- | TRBJ2-1 | TRBV18 | TRBD2 | 14 | TGTGCCAGCTCACCAGCCACTAGCGGGAGGAAGCAGTTCTTC | CASSPATSGRKQFF
- | TRBJ1-2 | TRBV5-4 | TRBD1 | 15 | TGTGCCAGCAGCGCCGGGACAGGGGGTAACTATGGCTACACCTTC | CASSAGTGGNYGYTF
- | TRBJ1-4 | TRBV7-2 | - | 14 | TGTGCCAGCAGCTTTACAGGTGTGAATGAAAAACTGTTTTTT | CASSFTGVNEKLFF
- | TRBJ2-3 | TRBV5-4 | TRBD2 | 16 | TGTGCCAGCAGCTCTGGCCTAGCGGGATTCACAGATACGCAGTATTTT | CASSSGLAGFTDTQYF
- | TRBJ1-2 | TRBV28 | - | 14 | TGTGCCAGCAGTTACCCCGGACTGATCTATGGCTACACCTTC | CASSYPGLIYGYTF
- | TRBJ2-1 | TRBV20-1 | TRBD2 | 14 | TGCAGTGCTAGTCTGACTAGCGGGAATTTTGAGCAGTTCTTC | CSASLTSGNFEQFF
- | TRBJ2-7 | TRBV28 | - | 12 | TGTGCCATCCAGGGCCTTTCTTACGAGCAGTACTTC | CAIQGLSYEQYF
once | TRBJ2-7 | TRBV19 | TRBD2 | 13 | TGTGCCAGTAGTACCTTGGGGGGGACCGAGCAGTACTTC | CASSTLGGTEQYF
few | TRBJ1-2 | TRBV28 | - | 13 | TGTGCCAGCAGTTCTGGTATGCGCTATGGCTACACCTTC | CASSSGMRYGYTF
- | TRBJ1-2 | TRBV27 | TRBD1 | 16 | TGTGCCAGCAGGTGGACCGGGACAGGGGGCTATGCTGGCTACACCTTC | CASRWTGTGGYAGYTF
- | TRBJ1-1 | TRBV27 | - | 15 | TGTGCCAGCAGCCCCTCTGGGGGGGTAAACACTGAAGCTTTCTTT | CASSPSGGVNTEAFF
- | TRBJ2-3 | TRBV7-9 | TRBD1 | 13 | TGTGCCGGCCACGACAGGGGTGAAGATACGCAGTATTTT | CAGHDRGEDTQYF
- | TRBJ2-1 | TRBV4-1 | - | 16 | TGCGCCAGCAGAGGAACGGGCGGGCCGTCCTACAATGAGCAGTTCTTC | CASRGTGGPSYNEQFF
- | TRBJ1-1 | TRBV5-1 | - | 14 | TGCGCCAGCAGCTTGACAGGGAAGGGGACTGAAGCTTTCTTT | CASSLTGKGTEAFF
- | TRBJ1-1 | TRBV13 | - | 14 | TGTGCCAGCAGCACAGAGACAAGCCGGTTTGAAGCTTTCTTT | CASSTETSRFEAFF
- | TRBJ1-1 | TRBV2 | TRBD1 | 15 | TGTGCCAGCAGGACCGACGGGACAGGGGCGCCTGAAGCTTTCTTT | CASRTDGTGAPEAFF
- | TRBJ1-1 | TRBV18 | - | 18 | TGTGCCAGCTCACCACCGGAGGGAGCGGGTAGGAAGAACACTGAAGCTTTCTTT | CASSPPEGAGRKNTEAFF
- | TRBJ2-7 | TRBV6-2/TRBV6-3 | TRBD1 | 16 | TGTGCCAGCAGTTACTCCCGACAGGGGCTCTCCTACGAGCAGTACTTC | CASSYSRQGLSYEQYF
- | TRBJ1-2 | TRBV28 | TRBD1 | 16 | TGTGCCAGCAGGCGGGCTGGGACAGGGGATAACTATGGCTACACCTTC | CASRRAGTGDNYGYTF
few | TRBJ1-1 | TRBV3-1/TRBV3-2 | - | 14 | TGTGCCAGCAGTCAACAGGGTTTGAACACTGAAGCTTTCTTT | CASSQQGLNTEAFF
once | TRBJ2-7 | TRBV7-2 | TRBD1 | 16 | TGTGCCAGCAGCACCCGTCCCGGGACAGGTGACTACGAGCAGTACTTC | CASSTRPGTGDYEQYF
- | TRBJ1-6 | TRBV27 | - | 15 | TGTGCCAGCAGTTTATATAGTGGGGCGGATTCACCCCTCCACTTT | CASSLYSGADSPLHF
- | TRBJ1-4 | TRBV5-1 | - | 15 | TGCGCCAGCAGCAGCTACAGTGCAACTAATGAAAAACTGTTTTTT | CASSSYSATNEKLFF
- | TRBJ2-7 | TRBV27 | - | 14 | TGTGCCAGCAGTTTACTCGGGGGAACCTACGAGCAGTACTTC | CASSLLGGTYEQYF
few | TRBJ2-3 | TRBV7-2 | TRBD2 | 15 | TGTGCCAGCAGCGCTATGGCGGGAGGCACAGATACGCAGTATTTT | CASSAMAGGTDTQYF
- | TRBJ2-3 | TRBV19 | TRBD2 | 17 | TGTGCCAGTAGTATATCTTTTTCTGCGGGAGCAGTAGATACGCAGTATTTT | CASSISFSAGAVDTQYF
- | TRBJ1-1 | TRBV27 | - | 13 | TGTGCCAGCAGCTCTCCGGGGATCATTGAAGCTTTCTTT | CASSSPGIIEAFF
few | TRBJ2-5 | TRBV27 | TRBD2 | 16 | TGTGCCAGCAGCCGCACTAGCGGGAGGGCCCGGGAGACCCAGTACTTC | CASSRTSGRARETQYF
- | TRBJ1-6 | TRBV27 | - | 18 | TGTGCCAGCAGTTTATTTGGTAGTCTGAGCTCCTATAATTCACCCCTCCACTTT | CASSLFGSLSSYNSPLHF
few | TRBJ2-7 | TRBV29-1 | TRBD2 | 15 | TGCAGCGTCCTAAAACTTAGCGGGACCGACTACGAGCAGTACTTC | CSVLKLSGTDYEQYF
- | TRBJ1-2 | TRBV28 | TRBD1 | 15 | TGTGCCAGCAGTTTATATAGTGGGACAGGGAATGGCTACACCTTC | CASSLYSGTGNGYTF
- | TRBJ2-3 | TRBV10-3 | TRBD1 | 14 | TGTGCCATCAGTCCCGGGACAGGGAAAGATACGCAGTATTTT | CAISPGTGKDTQYF
- | TRBJ2-3 | TRBV27 | TRBD2 | 18 | TGTGCCAGCAGTCGGACTAGCGGGAGGGCCTATGTCTCAGATACGCAGTATTTT | CASSRTSGRAYVSDTQYF
- | TRBJ1-1 | TRBV27 | - | 15 | TGTGCCAGCAGTATCACCGGGACCGGGAGGACTGAAGCTTTCTTT | CASSITGTGRTEAFF